The present T cell receptor beta chain was sequenced within a study of T cells expressing NK-cell markers (dated by TCRdb to between 2020 and 2021). For the wider study: Three sorted T-cell subsets (CD3+CD56+NKG2C+, CD3+CD56+NKG2C- and CD3+CD56-NKG2C+) from 8 or 9 donors had their TCR beta-chain repertoires profiled. The libraries were sequenced on Illumina HiSeq 2000/2500, MiSeq or NextSeq, producing 2 x 150 bp reads. The eight sequenced donors were randomly selected healthy volunteers, three men and five women. Of the eight sequenced donors, seven were found to be HCMV-seropositive and one was found to be HCMV-seronegative.

Broad study findings and their caveats: In six donors, the dominant CD3+CD56+NKG2C+ clonotypes ranked among the top 10 CD8+ clonotypes, making up roughly 1.0-8% of CD8+ T cells. Whether the expanded NKG2C-expressing T cell clones were specific for HCMV antigens remained unclear. Those dominant clonotypes were again the most abundant among CD3+CD56-NKG2C+ cells in four donors, at about 25-65%.

To determine HCMV serostatus, a commercial ELISA kit was used to detect HCMV-specific IgG in serum. Peripheral blood mononuclear cells were isolated from blood by Ficoll density gradient centrifugation. Instrument on record: Illumina HiSeq 2000. TCR beta cDNA libraries were made by 5'RACE template switching that added a universal primer site and unique molecular identifiers. cDNA synthesis was primed from the TCR beta constant segment and was followed by two successive PCR amplification steps. From the authors' description of their analysis: MIGEC was used to demultiplex reads and group reads by UMI, and MiTCR was used to assemble and quantify clonotypes. To exclude erroneous sequences, only TCR cDNA sequences supported by at least two reads were retained. The tcR package was used for downstream repertoire analysis, with clonotypes matched between fractions based on CDR3 nucleotide sequence plus V segment. VDJmatch was used to annotate antigen specificity against VDJdb, with one amino acid substitution in CDR3 allowed. TCRdb reprocessed the reads and provides one entry for every CDR3 protein sequence; no DNA is given. These V and J calls are TCRdb output, not the study's own analysis. The table for this sample records about 260,000 distinct CDR3 sequences. Of the sample, about 0.4% is held by the ten largest clones.

The CDR3, from cysteine to phenylalanine, totals 14 residues. DNA was not recorded. CDR1 is given as SGHTA and CDR2 as FQGNSA, both from the germline V gene. In the case of this clonotype: The target of this receptor is not known.

The chain is made from TRBV7-2 and TRBJ2-3; TCRdb proposes TRBD1, but this gene call is untestable without DNA. Sequences were obtained from blood T cells: a sorted CD56 or NKG2C T cell subset, CD4+ or CD8+ T cells, or bulk PBMC T cells (not recorded which). This clonotype was obtained from a man aged 18 to 35 in good health. Donor details come from another sample of the same person, matched by shared clones. The CDR3 sequence is CASSLATGPKTTYF.